This is a list of T cell receptor beta chains from one sample in a study of OX40 agonist ivuxolimab in advanced cancers. Data came from immunoSEQ multiplex PCR; TCRdb stores just in-frame clones and leaves some out. Seen here are about 80,000 clones, 90% to 95% observed once, and the top ten hold around 4.4%. Sequencing used CD4+ or CD8+ T cells sorted from blood, obtained in a trial of the OX40 agonist ivuxolimab. The receptor source for this set is an adult with an advanced solid tumor such as melanoma, head and neck, liver or kidney cancer. CDR3s include the opening cysteine and the closing phenylalanine or tryptophan. A D gene is named only where the DNA matches it firmly. Size values are once, few and many counts, or a class for expanded clones, and some rows have none.

j_call: TRBJ2-7; clone_size: .; d_call: TRBD1; v_call: TRBV18; cdr3_aa: CASSPQGAAYEQYF; cdr3_nt: TGTGCCAGCTCACCACAGGGGGCTGCCTACGAGCAGTACTTC
j_call: TRBJ2-2; clone_size: .; d_call: .; v_call: TRBV2; cdr3_aa: CASTFGGFGELFF; cdr3_nt: TGTGCCAGCACTTTTGGGGGGTTCGGGGAGCTGTTTTTT
j_call: TRBJ2-2; clone_size: .; d_call: TRBD2; v_call: TRBV10-3; cdr3_aa: CAISGTSANTGELFF; cdr3_nt: TGTGCCATCAGTGGGACTAGCGCTAACACCGGGGAGCTGTTTTTT
j_call: TRBJ2-1; clone_size: .; d_call: .; v_call: TRBV5-1; cdr3_aa: CASSLGQGALGEQFF; cdr3_nt: TGCGCCAGCAGCTTGGGGCAAGGAGCCCTGGGGGAGCAGTTCTTC
j_call: TRBJ2-7; clone_size: .; d_call: .; v_call: TRBV9; cdr3_aa: CASSVVGASGEQYF; cdr3_nt: TGTGCCAGCAGCGTAGTCGGGGCGTCGGGGGAGCAGTACTTC
j_call: TRBJ2-3; clone_size: .; d_call: .; v_call: TRBV30; cdr3_aa: CAWSLAGAASTDTQYF; cdr3_nt: TGTGCCTGGAGCCTAGCCGGAGCCGCTAGCACAGATACGCAGTATTTT
j_call: TRBJ2-3; clone_size: .; d_call: .; v_call: TRBV7-2; cdr3_aa: CASSSRGASTDTQYF; cdr3_nt: TGTGCCAGCAGCTCCCGAGGGGCAAGCACAGATACGCAGTATTTT
j_call: TRBJ2-7; clone_size: .; d_call: .; v_call: TRBV30; cdr3_aa: CAWSRGGREQYF; cdr3_nt: TGTGCCTGGAGTAGGGGGGGGCGCGAGCAGTACTTC
j_call: TRBJ2-5; clone_size: .; d_call: TRBD2; v_call: TRBV7-2; cdr3_aa: CASSSRTSGVQETQYF; cdr3_nt: TGTGCCAGCAGCTCCCGGACTAGCGGAGTCCAAGAGACCCAGTACTTC
j_call: TRBJ1-2; clone_size: .; d_call: .; v_call: TRBV7-8; cdr3_aa: CASSRTVQYGYTF; cdr3_nt: TGTGCCAGCAGCCGGACAGTCCAGTATGGCTACACCTTC
j_call: TRBJ2-3; clone_size: .; d_call: .; v_call: TRBV7-2; cdr3_aa: CASSLGGRKTDTQYF; cdr3_nt: TGTGCCAGCAGCTTAGGAGGAAGGAAGACAGATACGCAGTATTTT
j_call: TRBJ1-2; clone_size: .; d_call: .; v_call: TRBV15; cdr3_aa: CATSRDRPRESVGYTF; cdr3_nt: TGTGCCACCAGCAGAGATCGGCCTAGAGAGTCGGTGGGCTACACCTTC
j_call: TRBJ1-2; clone_size: .; d_call: .; v_call: TRBV30; cdr3_aa: CAWTRGNANYGYTF; cdr3_nt: TGTGCCTGGACTAGGGGGAACGCTAACTATGGCTACACCTTC
j_call: TRBJ1-3; clone_size: once; d_call: .; v_call: TRBV7-2; cdr3_aa: CASSPRSGNTIYF; cdr3_nt: TGTGCCAGCAGCCCCCGGTCTGGAAACACCATATATTTT
j_call: TRBJ2-3; clone_size: once; d_call: TRBD2; v_call: TRBV7-2; cdr3_aa: CASSQDRASGRIVTDTQYF; cdr3_nt: TGTGCCAGCAGCCAAGACCGGGCTAGCGGGAGGATCGTGACAGATACGCAGTATTTT
j_call: TRBJ2-3; clone_size: .; d_call: TRBD2; v_call: TRBV6-6; cdr3_aa: CASKTAGAADTQYF; cdr3_nt: TGTGCCAGCAAAACAGCGGGAGCGGCAGATACGCAGTATTTT
j_call: TRBJ1-1; clone_size: .; d_call: .; v_call: TRBV6-1; cdr3_aa: CASTGGWASSTEAFF; cdr3_nt: TGTGCCAGCACCGGAGGTTGGGCTTCGAGCACTGAAGCTTTCTTT
j_call: TRBJ1-2; clone_size: .; d_call: TRBD1; v_call: TRBV28; cdr3_aa: CASSLFTPGQRFYGYTF; cdr3_nt: TGTGCCAGCAGTTTATTTACGCCGGGACAGAGATTCTATGGCTACACCTTC
j_call: TRBJ2-7; clone_size: .; d_call: TRBD2; v_call: TRBV15; cdr3_aa: CATSRGLAKNRYEQYF; cdr3_nt: TGTGCCACCAGCAGAGGACTAGCCAAGAATAGGTACGAGCAGTACTTC
j_call: TRBJ2-3; clone_size: .; d_call: TRBD2; v_call: TRBV11-2; cdr3_aa: CASSPYGGTRPDTQYF; cdr3_nt: TGTGCCAGCAGCCCCTACGGAGGGACTAGGCCAGATACGCAGTATTTT
j_call: TRBJ1-2; clone_size: .; d_call: .; v_call: TRBV10-3; cdr3_aa: CAISAGYYGYTF; cdr3_nt: TGTGCCATCAGTGCGGGTTACTATGGCTACACCTTC